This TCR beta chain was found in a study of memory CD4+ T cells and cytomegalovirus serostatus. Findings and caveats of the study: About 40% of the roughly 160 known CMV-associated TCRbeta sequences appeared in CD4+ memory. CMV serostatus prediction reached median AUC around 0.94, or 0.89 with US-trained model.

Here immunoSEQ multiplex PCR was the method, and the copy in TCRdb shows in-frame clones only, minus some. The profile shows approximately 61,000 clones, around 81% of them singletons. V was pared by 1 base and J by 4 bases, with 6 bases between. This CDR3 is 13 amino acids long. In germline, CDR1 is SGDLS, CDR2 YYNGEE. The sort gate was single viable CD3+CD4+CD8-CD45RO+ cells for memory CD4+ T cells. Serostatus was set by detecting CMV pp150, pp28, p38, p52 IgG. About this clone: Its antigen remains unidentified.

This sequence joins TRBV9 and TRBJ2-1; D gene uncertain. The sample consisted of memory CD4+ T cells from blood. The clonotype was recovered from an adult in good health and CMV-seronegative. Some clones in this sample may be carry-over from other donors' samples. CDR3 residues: CASSVQDYNEQFF. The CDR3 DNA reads TGTGCCAGCAGCGTACAGGATTACAATGAGCAGTTCTTC.